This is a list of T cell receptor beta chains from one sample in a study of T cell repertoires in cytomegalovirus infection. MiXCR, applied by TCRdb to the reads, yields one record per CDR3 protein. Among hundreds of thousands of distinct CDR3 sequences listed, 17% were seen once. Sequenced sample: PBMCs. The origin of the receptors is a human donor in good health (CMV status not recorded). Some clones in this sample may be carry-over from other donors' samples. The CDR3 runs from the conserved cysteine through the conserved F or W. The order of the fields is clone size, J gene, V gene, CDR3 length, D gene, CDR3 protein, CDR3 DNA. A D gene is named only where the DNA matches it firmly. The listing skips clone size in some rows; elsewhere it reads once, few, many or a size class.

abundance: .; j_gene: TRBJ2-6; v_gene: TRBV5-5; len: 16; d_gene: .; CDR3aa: CASSRYYRSGANVLTF; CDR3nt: TGTGCCAGCAGCCGATACTACAGGAGTGGGGCCAACGTCCTGACTTTC
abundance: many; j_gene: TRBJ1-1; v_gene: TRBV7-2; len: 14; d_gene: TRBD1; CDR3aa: CASSPGQGRPEAFF; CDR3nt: TGTGCCAGCAGCCCAGGACAGGGTAGGCCTGAAGCTTTCTTT
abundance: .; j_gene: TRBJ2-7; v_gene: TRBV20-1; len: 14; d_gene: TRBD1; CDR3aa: CSASRTGDSYEQYF; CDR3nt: TGCAGTGCTAGCCGGACAGGGGACTCCTACGAGCAGTACTTC
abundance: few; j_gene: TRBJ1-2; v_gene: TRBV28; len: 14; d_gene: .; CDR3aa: CASTDIDRNYGYTF; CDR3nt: TGTGCCAGCACGGATATTGACAGAAACTATGGCTACACCTTC
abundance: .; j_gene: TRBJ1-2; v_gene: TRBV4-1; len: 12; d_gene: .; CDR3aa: CASSRGSEGYTF; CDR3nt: TGCGCCAGCAGCCGAGGGTCGGAGGGCTACACCTTC
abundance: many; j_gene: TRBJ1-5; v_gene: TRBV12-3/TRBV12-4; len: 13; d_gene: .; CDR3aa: CASSLQNNQPQHF; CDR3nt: TGTGCCAGCAGTTTACAGAACAATCAGCCCCAGCATTTT
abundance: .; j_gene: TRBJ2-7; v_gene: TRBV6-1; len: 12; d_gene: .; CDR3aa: CASTPLPYEQYF; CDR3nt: TGTGCCAGCACCCCTCTGCCCTACGAGCAGTACTTC
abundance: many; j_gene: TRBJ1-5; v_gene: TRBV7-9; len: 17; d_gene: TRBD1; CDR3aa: CASSLGRDSRLNQPQHF; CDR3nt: TGTGCCAGCAGCTTAGGGCGGGACAGCCGATTGAATCAGCCCCAGCATTTT
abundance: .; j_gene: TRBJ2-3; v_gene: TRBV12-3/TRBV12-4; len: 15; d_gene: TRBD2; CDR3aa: CASSLGGTYTDTQYF; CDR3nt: TGTGCCAGCAGCTTGGGGGGGACCTACACAGATACGCAGTATTTT
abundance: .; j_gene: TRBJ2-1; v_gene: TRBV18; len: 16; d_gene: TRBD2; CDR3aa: CASSPPSGGASNEQFF; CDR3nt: TGTGCCAGCTCACCACCCTCCGGGGGGGCCAGCAATGAGCAGTTCTTC
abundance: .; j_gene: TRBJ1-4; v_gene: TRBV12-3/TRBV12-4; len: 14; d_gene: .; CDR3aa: CASRTQHQSEKLFF; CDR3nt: TGTGCCAGCAGAACACAGCATCAAAGCGAAAAACTGTTTTTT
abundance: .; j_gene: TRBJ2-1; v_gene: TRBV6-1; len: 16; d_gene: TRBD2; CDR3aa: CASSRGLAGGLNEQFF; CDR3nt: TGTGCCAGCAGTCGGGGGCTAGCGGGGGGGCTTAATGAGCAGTTCTTC
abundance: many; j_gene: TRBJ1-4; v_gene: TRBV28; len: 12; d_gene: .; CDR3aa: CASTINWGKLFF; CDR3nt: TGTGCCAGCACTATTAATTGGGGAAAACTGTTTTTT
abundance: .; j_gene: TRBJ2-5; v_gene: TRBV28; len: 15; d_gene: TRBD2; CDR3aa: CASSPPGGQRETQYF; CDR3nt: TGTGCCAGCAGTCCCCCGGGAGGGCAGAGGGAGACCCAGTACTTC
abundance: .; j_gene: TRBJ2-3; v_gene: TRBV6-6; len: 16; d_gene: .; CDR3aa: CASSYPFTTSTDTQYF; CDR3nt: TGTGCCAGCAGCTACCCTTTTACAACTAGCACAGATACGCAGTATTTT
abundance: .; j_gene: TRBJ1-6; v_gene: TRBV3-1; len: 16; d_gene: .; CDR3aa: CASSQVRGGTTSPLHF; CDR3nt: TGTGCCAGCAGCCAAGTTAGGGGGGGAACTACTTCACCCCTCCACTTT
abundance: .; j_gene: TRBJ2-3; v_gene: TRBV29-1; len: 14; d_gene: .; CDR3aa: CSVQGGAGTDTQYF; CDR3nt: TGCAGCGTTCAAGGGGGAGCGGGGACAGATACGCAGTATTTT
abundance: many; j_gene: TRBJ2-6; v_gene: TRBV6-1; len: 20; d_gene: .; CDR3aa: CASSSIIPGRSESGANVLTF; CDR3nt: TGTGCCAGCAGTTCGATTATTCCGGGACGGTCCGAGTCCGGGGCCAACGTCCTGACTTTC
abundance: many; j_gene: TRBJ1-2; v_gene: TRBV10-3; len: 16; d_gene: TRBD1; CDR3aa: CAISTGTGGASYGYTF; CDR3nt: TGTGCCATCAGCACCGGGACAGGGGGCGCAAGCTATGGCTACACCTTC
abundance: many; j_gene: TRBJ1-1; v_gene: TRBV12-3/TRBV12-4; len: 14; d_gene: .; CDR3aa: CASSPVFEAAEAFF; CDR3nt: TGTGCCAGCAGTCCAGTCTTCGAAGCCGCTGAAGCTTTCTTT
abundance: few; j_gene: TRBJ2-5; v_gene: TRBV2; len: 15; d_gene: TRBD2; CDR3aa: CASSEARGGEETQYF; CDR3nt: TGTGCCAGCAGTGAAGCACGGGGGGGCGAAGAGACCCAGTACTTC
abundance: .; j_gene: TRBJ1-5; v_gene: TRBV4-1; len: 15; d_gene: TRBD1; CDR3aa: CASSLSPWDSLSQHF; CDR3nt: TGCGCCAGCAGCCTATCCCCTTGGGACAGTCTGTCCCAGCATTTT
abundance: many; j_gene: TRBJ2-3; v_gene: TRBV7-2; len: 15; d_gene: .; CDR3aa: CASSSGGFSTDTQYF; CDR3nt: TGTGCCAGCAGCTCAGGCGGCTTCTCCACAGATACGCAGTATTTT
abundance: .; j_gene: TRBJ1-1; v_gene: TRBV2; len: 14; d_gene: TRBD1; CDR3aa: CASSGDRGGTEAFF; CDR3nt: TGTGCCAGCAGTGGGGACAGGGGAGGAACTGAAGCTTTCTTT